The clone carrying this T cell receptor beta chain was picked up a small number of times. V lost 3 bases and J 0 bases, leaving 13 bases between the germline ends. Germline assignment: CDR1 MNHNY and CDR2 SVGAGI (reference sequence). The CDR3 contains 16 residues. The sample belongs to a study of T-cell memory formation after mild COVID-19. In TCRdb, the 5' RACE reads were re-called with MiXCR into one record per CDR3 protein. Seen here are hundreds of thousands of distinct CDR3 sequences, around 18% observed once, and the top ten hold 8.4%. This TCR came from an adult woman who had mild COVID-19 (a few samples of this study predate the infection). Cell type and time point are not known. Sequenced sample: PBMCs or a T cell subset sorted from them (not recorded which). The chain is built from TRBV6-6 and TRBJ2-3, with TRBD2 as a possible D gene (6 bases). The CDR3 coding sequence is TGTGCCAGCAGTTATACCGCCGGGACTAGCACAGATACGCAGTATTTT. This codes for CASSYTAGTSTDTQYF.